These 20 T cell receptor beta chains were all obtained from the same sample, sequenced in a study of OX40 agonist ivuxolimab in advanced cancers. Data came from immunoSEQ multiplex PCR; TCRdb stores just in-frame clones and leaves some out. Of fewer than 70,000 clones in the sample, over 85% were seen once. The starting material was CD4+ or CD8+ T cells sorted from blood, obtained in a trial of the OX40 agonist ivuxolimab. The receptors derive from an adult with an advanced solid tumor such as melanoma, head and neck, liver or kidney cancer.

This clone came up once. The chain couples TRBV5-5 to TRBJ1-1; the D is unclear. This CDR3 comprises 11 residues. In germline, CDR1 is SGHKS, CDR2 YYEKEE (reference sequence). V lost 2 bases to trimming and J lost 7 bases, with 6 bases between them. CDR3 protein: CASSFNSEAFF. DNA of the CDR3: TGTGCCAGCAGCTTCAATAGTGAAGCTTTCTTT.

This chain uses TRBV25-1 with TRBJ2-1; 10 nucleotides agree with TRBD2. The V gene end was trimmed by 2 bases and the J gene end by 2 bases; junction bases not matched to a gene: 3. Germline values: CDR1 MGHDK, CDR2 SYGVNS. CDR3 length: 16 amino acids. The chain's CDR3 is CASSELAGVAYNEQFF. The DNA for the CDR3 is TGTGCCAGCAGTGAACTAGCGGGGGTTGCCTACAATGAGCAGTTCTTC.

The rearrangement links TRBV5-1 to TRBJ2-3; perhaps TRBD2 as D (5 bases). The ends were cut back, 0 bases at V and 5 bases at J, with 7 bases in the middle. The CDR3 sequence is 13 residues long. Germline assignment: CDR1 SGHRS and CDR2 YFSETQ. CDR3 protein: CASSLGGRDTQYF. In DNA, the CDR3 is TGCGCCAGCAGCTTGGGAGGGCGAGATACGCAGTATTTT.

V and J are TRBV5-4 and TRBJ2-5, with a possible D match to TRBD2 (5 bases). CDR1 SGHNT and CDR2 YYREEE come from the germline V gene (reference sequence). CDR3 size: 13 residues. The germline V and J ends were trimmed by 2 bases and 5 bases, with 10 bases remaining between them. The CDR3 DNA is TGTGCCAGCAGCTTACCGTCGGGGGAGACCCAGTACTTC. Amino acids: CASSLPSGETQYF.

The chain carries TRBV6-4 and TRBJ1-2, with D possibly matching TRBD1 (5 bases). V dropped 0 bases and J dropped 6 bases, with 17 bases sitting between them. The CDR3 totals 16 residues. CDR1 MRHNA and CDR2 SNTAGT come from the germline V gene. As DNA, the CDR3 is TGTGCCAGCAGTGACTCAGGTGTTGGCGGGGCGGATGGCTACACCTTC. It yields the protein CASSDSGVGGADGYTF.

The gene calls are TRBV6-5 and TRBJ1-6; D is undetermined. The CDR3 has 13 amino acids. Deletions cut 5 bases from V and 8 bases from J, with 10 bases between. Germline assignment: CDR1 MNHEY and CDR2 SVGAGI. The CDR3 DNA reads TGTGCCAGCAGTGAAGCGGTTCATTCACCCCTCCACTTT. The encoded protein is CASSEAVHSPLHF.

The rearrangement links TRBV5-5 to TRBJ1-4; D not certain. This CDR3 region has 16 residues. Germline CDR1 is SGHKS and CDR2 is YYEKEE (reference sequence). Trimming left V 0 bases short and J 0 bases short, with 9 bases between. As DNA, the CDR3 is TGTGCCAGCAGCTTGGGGTCGACGGCAACTAATGAAAAACTGTTTTTT. It yields the protein CASSLGSTATNEKLFF.

The chain employs TRBV7-2 and TRBJ2-3; D is unclear. Germline lookup yields CDR1 SGHTA and CDR2 FQGNSA. The CDR3 consists of 15 residues. V gave up 5 bases and J gave up 2 bases, with 14 bases separating them. DNA for the CDR3: TGTGCCAGCAGCCAGCAGGTCGCGTTCACAGATACGCAGTATTTT. It specifies CASSQQVAFTDTQYF.

The chain recombines TRBV11-2 with TRBJ2-1; D tentatively fits TRBD1 or TRBD2 (5 bases each). CDR3 length: 12 amino acids. Germline loops: CDR1 SGHAT, CDR2 FQNNGV. V gave up 2 bases and J gave up 8 bases, with 7 bases separating them. This CDR3 reads CASSLQGHEQFF. CDR3 bases: TGTGCCAGCAGCTTACAGGGACATGAGCAGTTCTTC.

V usage is TRBV29-1 and J usage is TRBJ2-3; TRBD2 matches at 7 bases. In germline, CDR1 is SQVTM, CDR2 ANQGSEA. J gave up 0 bases and V 4 bases, and 7 bases lay outside the gene matches. There are 15 residues in the CDR3. The CDR3 coding sequence is TGCAGCGTTGCCGCTAGCGGTTCTAGCACAGATACGCAGTATTTT. Protein product: CSVAASGSSTDTQYF.

This clone was seen just once. The J gene is TRBJ1-2, the V gene TRBV2; D is ambiguous. This CDR3 contains 14 residues. The germline gives CDR1 SNHLY, CDR2 FYNNEI. The V end was cut by 3 bases, the J end by 2 bases, with 10 bases between. CDR3 residues: CASSERDPNYGYTF. In nucleotides, the CDR3 is TGTGCCAGCAGTGAGCGGGATCCCAACTATGGCTACACCTTC.

V is TRBV5-5 and J is TRBJ1-4; D gene uncertain. Germline CDR1 is SGHKS and CDR2 is YYEKEE (reference sequence). The CDR3 spans 15 residues. V was trimmed by 0 bases and J by 2 bases, leaving 8 bases between them. Written as DNA, the CDR3 is TGTGCCAGCAGCTTGGAGGTGGTGACTAATGAAAAACTGTTTTTT. Its protein is CASSLEVVTNEKLFF.

The rearrangement uses TRBV2 and TRBJ1-2; maybe TRBD1 (5 bases). V gave up 7 bases and J gave up 3 bases, with 18 bases separating them. This CDR3 contains 15 residues. Germline CDR1 reads SNHLY; CDR2 reads FYNNEI. The chain's CDR3 is CASTTQGMGDYGYTF. DNA of the CDR3: TGTGCCAGCACTACTCAGGGTATGGGGGACTATGGCTACACCTTC.

V usage is TRBV4-1 and J usage is TRBJ2-5, with 8 bases lining up with TRBD2. The CDR3 has 15 amino acids. Per the germline V gene, CDR1 is MGHRA and CDR2 is YSYEKL. V gave up 1 base and J gave up 5 bases; unmatched junction bases: 6. The CDR3 DNA sequence: TGCGCCAGCAGCCAAGGACGGGGGGGCAAGGAGACCCAGTACTTC. Translation gives CASSQGRGGKETQYF.

J is TRBJ1-1 and V is TRBV14; unclear D gene. V lost 2 bases and J lost 3, with 19 bases in between. The CDR3 length is 17 residues. From germline, CDR1 is SGHDN and CDR2 FVKESK. The CDR3 here is CASSQYRGVGRDTEAFF. The CDR3, as DNA: TGTGCCAGCAGCCAATACCGCGGAGTGGGGAGGGACACTGAAGCTTTCTTT.

This clone came up once. This chain joins TRBV21-1 and TRBJ1-2; the table's D call, TRBD1, has no DNA check behind it. TRBV21-1 is designated a pseudogene. This CDR3 has 15 residues. CDR3 loop: CASSKTGRGAKGYTF. CDR3 DNA: TGTGCCAGCAGCAAAACAGGGAGAGGGGCGAAGGGCTACACCTTC.

The V and J genes are TRBV7-2 and TRBJ2-5; D is unclear. This CDR3 contains 11 residues. Trimming took 5 bases from V and 5 from J, leaving 6 bases between them. Germline loops: CDR1 SGHTA, CDR2 FQGNSA. The CDR3 reads CASSPGETQYF. The DNA of the CDR3 is TGTGCCAGCAGCCCCGGTGAGACCCAGTACTTC.

The sample holds one count of this clone. This chain joins TRBV18 and TRBJ1-1; D is unresolved. Germline lookup yields CDR1 KGHSH and CDR2 LQKENI. The CDR3 length is 14 residues. V lost 0 bases and J 0 bases, leaving 5 bases between the germline ends. This chain's CDR3 is CASSPPGLNTEAFF. CDR3 in DNA: TGTGCCAGCTCACCACCGGGGTTGAACACTGAAGCTTTCTTT.

The rearrangement links TRBV7-9 to TRBJ1-1; TRBD1 might be the D (6 bases). Trimming removed 6 bases at V and 6 bases at J, with 11 bases between. CDR3 length: 12 amino acids. Per germline, CDR1 SEHNR and CDR2 FQNEAQ (reference sequence). CDR3 DNA: TGTGCCAGCAGACAGGACAGTCCTGAAGCTTTCTTT. Its translation: CASRQDSPEAFF.

The chain couples TRBV9 to TRBJ2-1, with a weak D call TRBD2 (8 bases). Germline V gene sequence: CDR1 SGDLS, CDR2 YYNGEE. The V end lost 3 bases, the J end lost 12 bases, and 25 bases lay between the germline ends. The CDR3 is 16 residues long. The CDR3 loop reads CASSATRGRGAEGQFF. The CDR3 nucleotides read TGTGCCAGCAGCGCCACAAGGGGGCGGGGGGCCGAGGGGCAGTTCTTC. Full variable domain (outside the CDR3, taken from reference TRBV9 and TRBJ2-1): DSGVTQTPKHLITATGQRVTLRCSPRSGDLSVYWYQQSLDQGLQFLIQYYNGEERAKGNILERFSAQQFPDLHSELNLSSLELGDSALYFCASSATRGRGAEGQFFGPGTRLTVL.